This TCR beta chain originates from a study of blood T cell repertoires in COVID-19. Study-level information: Donors in the United States, Italy and Spain gave samples during acute or convalescent COVID-19. The analysed material was cDNA or gDNA that came from T cells, B-cell-depleted T cells, or PBMCs.

Trimming removed 4 bases from V and 3 bases from J; junction bases left unmatched: 7. CDR1 is SGHTA, CDR2 FQGNSA, per germline. The CDR3 has 15 residues. As handled by the study authors: Amplification of reference gene primers provided the estimated nucleated cell counts. Here immunoSEQ multiplex PCR was the method, and the copy in TCRdb shows in-frame clones only, minus some. V, J and clone size are those of that table, while D and trimming were read from the DNA. The table has about 170,000 clones, more than 75% seen once; the top ten hold less than 3.5%. This clone has more than one count but fewer than ten.

The rearrangement joins TRBV7-2 to TRBJ2-7; 9 bases line up with TRBD1. The TCR was taken from a man in his 70s with acute or convalescent COVID-19. Sequenced material: peripheral blood. In DNA form, the CDR3 reads TGTGCCAGCAGCTACGGACAGGGGTCCTTCTACGAGCAGTACTTC. This gives the protein CASSYGQGSFYEQYF.